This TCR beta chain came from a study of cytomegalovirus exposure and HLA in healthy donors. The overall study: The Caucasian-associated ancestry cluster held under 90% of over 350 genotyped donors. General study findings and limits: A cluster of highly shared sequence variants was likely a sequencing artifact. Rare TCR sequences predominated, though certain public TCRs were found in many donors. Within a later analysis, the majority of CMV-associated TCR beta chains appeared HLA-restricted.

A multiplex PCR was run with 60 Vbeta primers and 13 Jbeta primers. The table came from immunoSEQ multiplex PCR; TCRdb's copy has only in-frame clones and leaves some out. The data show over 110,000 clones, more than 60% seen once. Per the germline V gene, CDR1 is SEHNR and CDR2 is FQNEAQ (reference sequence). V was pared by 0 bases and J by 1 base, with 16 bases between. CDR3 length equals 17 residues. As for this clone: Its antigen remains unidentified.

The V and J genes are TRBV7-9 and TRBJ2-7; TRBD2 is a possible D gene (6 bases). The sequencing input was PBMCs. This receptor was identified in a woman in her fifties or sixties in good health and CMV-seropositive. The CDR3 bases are TGTGCCAGCAGCTTAGCCGCAGGGAGGAGCAGGTCCTACGAGCAGTACTTC. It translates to CASSLAAGRSRSYEQYF.